This T cell receptor beta chain was captured by sequencing in a study of blood T cell repertoires in COVID-19. Study-level information: Acute and convalescent COVID-19 specimens originated in the United States, Italy and Spain. The cDNA or gDNA used as material had been derived from T cells, B-cell-depleted T cells, or PBMCs.

V dropped 4 bases and J dropped 2 bases, with 9 bases sitting between them. Germline V CDR1 and CDR2: LNHDA, SQIVND (reference sequence). This CDR3 has 13 residues. As processed by the authors: Using reference gene primer amplification, nucleated cell counts were estimated. TCRdb's table, derived via immunoSEQ multiplex PCR, lists solely in-frame clones and lacks some. V and J calls and clone size come straight from that table; D and trimming were deduced from the DNA. Counted here are 150,000 to 200,000 clones, roughly 80% occurring once; the ten biggest clones make up 17%. Sequencing input: peripheral blood. The chain joins TRBV19 to TRBJ2-7; D is possibly TRBD1 (5 bases). This clonotype originated in a man aged 55 to 69 with active or convalescent COVID-19. CDR3 DNA sequence: TGTGCCAGTAGTAATTCCAGGGCCTACGAGCAGTACTTC. This encodes CASSNSRAYEQYF.